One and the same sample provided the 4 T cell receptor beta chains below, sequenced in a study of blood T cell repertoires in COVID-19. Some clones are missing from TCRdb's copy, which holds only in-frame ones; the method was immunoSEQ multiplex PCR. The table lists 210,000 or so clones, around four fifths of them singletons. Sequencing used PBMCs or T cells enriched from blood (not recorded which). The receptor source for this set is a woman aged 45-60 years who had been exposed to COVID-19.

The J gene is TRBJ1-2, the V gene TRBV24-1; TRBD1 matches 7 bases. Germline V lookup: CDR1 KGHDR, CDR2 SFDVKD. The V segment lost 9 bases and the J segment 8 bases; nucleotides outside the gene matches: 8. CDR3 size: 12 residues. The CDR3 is CATHGQERGYTF. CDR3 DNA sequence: TGTGCCACCCATGGACAGGAGCGCGGCTACACCTTC.

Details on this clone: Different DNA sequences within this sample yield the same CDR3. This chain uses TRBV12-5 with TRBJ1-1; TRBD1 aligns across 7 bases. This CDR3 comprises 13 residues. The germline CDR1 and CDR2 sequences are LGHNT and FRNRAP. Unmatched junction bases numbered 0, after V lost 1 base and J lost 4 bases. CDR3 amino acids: CASGLAGGTEAFF. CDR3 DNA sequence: TGTGCTAGTGGTTTGGCAGGGGGCACTGAAGCTTTCTTT. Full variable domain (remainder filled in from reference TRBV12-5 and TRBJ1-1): DARVTQTPRHKVTEMGQEVTMRCQPILGHNTVFWYRQTMMQGLELLAYFRNRAPLDDSGMPKDRFSAEMPDATLATLKIQPSEPRDSAVYFCASGLAGGTEAFFGQGTRLTVV.

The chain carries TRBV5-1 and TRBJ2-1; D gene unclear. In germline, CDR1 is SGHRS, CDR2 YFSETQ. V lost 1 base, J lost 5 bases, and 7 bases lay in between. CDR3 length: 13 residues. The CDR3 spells CASSLSVNNEQFF. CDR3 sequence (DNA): TGCGCCAGCAGCTTGTCAGTCAACAATGAGCAGTTCTTC. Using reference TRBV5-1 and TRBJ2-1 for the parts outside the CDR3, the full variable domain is KAGVTQTPRYLIKTRGQQVTLSCSPISGHRSVSWYQQTPGQGLQFLFEYFSETQRNKGNFPGRFSGRQFSNSRSEMNVSTLELGDSALYLCASSLSVNNEQFFGPGTRLTVL.

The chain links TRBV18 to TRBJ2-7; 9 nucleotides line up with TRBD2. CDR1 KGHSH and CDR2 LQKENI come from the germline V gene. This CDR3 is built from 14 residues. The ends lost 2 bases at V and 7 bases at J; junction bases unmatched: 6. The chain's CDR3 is CASSPGGGAWEQYF. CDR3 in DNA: TGTGCCAGCTCACCAGGCGGGGGGGCTTGGGAGCAGTACTTC.